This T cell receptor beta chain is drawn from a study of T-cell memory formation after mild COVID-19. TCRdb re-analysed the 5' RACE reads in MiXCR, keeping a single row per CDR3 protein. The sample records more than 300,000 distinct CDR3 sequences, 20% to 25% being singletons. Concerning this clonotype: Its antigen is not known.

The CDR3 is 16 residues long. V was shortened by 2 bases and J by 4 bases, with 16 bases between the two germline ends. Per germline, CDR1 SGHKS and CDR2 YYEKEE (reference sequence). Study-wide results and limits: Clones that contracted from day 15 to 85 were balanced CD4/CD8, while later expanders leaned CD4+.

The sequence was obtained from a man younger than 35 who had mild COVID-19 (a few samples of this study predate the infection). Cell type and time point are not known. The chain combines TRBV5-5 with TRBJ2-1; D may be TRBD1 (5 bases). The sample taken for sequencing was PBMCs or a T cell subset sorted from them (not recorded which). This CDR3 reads CASSFRQGLSYNEQFF. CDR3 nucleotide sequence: TGTGCCAGCAGCTTTAGGCAGGGTTTGAGTTACAATGAGCAGTTCTTC.